This T cell receptor (beta chain) was sequenced in a study of cytomegalovirus exposure and HLA in healthy donors. The PCR employed 60 Vbeta primers together with 13 Jbeta primers. TCRdb's copy holds only in-frame clones and misses some; the assay was immunoSEQ multiplex PCR. The table has over 100,000 clones, around 73% seen once. CDR3 size: 14 residues. Germline assignment: CDR1 SGHTA and CDR2 FQGNSA. Trimming took 2 bases from V and 2 from J, leaving 9 bases between them. The sequence came from a female donor in good health and CMV-seronegative. The sequenced sample consisted of PBMCs. This sequence joins TRBV7-2 and TRBJ2-5; D unclear. CDR3 region: CASSLTWQQETQYF. DNA for the CDR3: TGTGCCAGCAGCTTAACATGGCAGCAAGAGACCCAGTACTTC.